The 30 T cell receptor beta chains below come from one sample, sequenced in a study of cytomegalovirus exposure and HLA in healthy donors. Primers for the PCR totalled 60 Vbeta and 13 Jbeta. The table came from immunoSEQ multiplex PCR; TCRdb's copy has only in-frame clones and leaves some out. This table holds about 140,000 clones, roughly four fifths found once. The sample taken for sequencing was PBMCs. These receptors all come from a woman aged 45-59 years in good health and CMV-seronegative.

CDR3 region: CASSLGYRNYGYTF. CDR3 sequence (DNA): TGTGCCAGCAGCTTGGGGTACAGGAACTATGGCTACACCTTC. J is TRBJ1-2 and V is TRBV5-4; possible D gene TRBD1, 5 bases. The CDR3 has 14 amino acids. Germline V lookup: CDR1 SGHNT, CDR2 YYREEE (reference sequence). Trimming shortened V by 0 bases and J by 2 bases, and 8 bases separated the two germline ends.

CDR3: CASSLAGIDEKLFF. Written as DNA, the CDR3 is TGTGCCAGCAGCTTGGCCGGGATAGATGAAAAACTGTTTTTT. This sequence joins TRBV5-6 and TRBJ1-4, with D uncertain. The CDR3 loop spans 14 amino acids. V lost 0 bases and J lost 6, with 9 bases in between. Germline V lookup: CDR1 SGHDT, CDR2 YYEEEE. Variable domain in full (rest from reference TRBV5-6 and TRBJ1-4): DAGVTQSPTHLIKTRGQQVTLRCSPKSGHDTVSWYQQALGQGPQFIFQYYEEEERQRGNFPDRFSGHQFPNYSSELNVNALLLGDSALYLCASSLAGIDEKLFFGSGTQLSVL.

The chain employs TRBV29-1 and TRBJ1-4; D is undetermined. The CDR3 covers 12 residues. CDR1 and CDR2 from the germline V gene are SQVTM and ANQGSEA. V was cut by 1 base and J by 8 bases, with 8 bases left in between. CDR3 in DNA: TGCAGCGTTGAAGTCTCTACGGAAAAACTGTTTTTT. This codes for CSVEVSTEKLFF.

This rearrangement joins TRBV29-1 to TRBJ2-5; possible D gene TRBD2, 5 bases. CDR1 is SQVTM, CDR2 ANQGSEA, per germline. Trimming left V 6 bases short and J 5 bases short, with 16 bases between. The CDR3 loop spans 13 amino acids. The DNA for the CDR3 is TGCAGCGTAGGACTGTTCGTTGGGGAGACCCAGTACTTC. It codes for CSVGLFVGETQYF. Variable domain in full (rest from reference TRBV29-1 and TRBJ2-5): SAVISQKPSRDICQRGTSLTIQCQVDSQVTMMFWYRQQPGQSLTLIATANQGSEATYESGFVIDKFPISRPNLTFSTLTVSNMSPEDSSIYLCSVGLFVGETQYFGPGTRLLVL.

The chain has TRBV5-4 and TRBJ2-2, with TRBD1 matching over 7 bases. This CDR3 is built from 16 residues. Losses at the gene ends were 4 bases for V and 5 bases for J; bases not matched to a gene: 11. Germline CDR1 and CDR2: SGHNT and YYREEE (reference sequence). This CDR3 reads CASSLDRDLRTGELFF. The CDR3 DNA reads as TGTGCCAGCAGCCTAGACAGGGATCTCAGGACCGGGGAGCTGTTTTTT.

V is TRBV18 and J is TRBJ1-1; 7 bases line up with TRBD1. V trimming: 3 bases; J trimming: 0 bases; junction bases outside the gene matches: 10. There are 17 residues in the CDR3. Germline assignment: CDR1 KGHSH and CDR2 LQKENI. For the CDR3, the DNA is TGTGCCAGCTCACCCATAGCCGGGACAGCCATGAACACTGAAGCTTTCTTT. Translation: CASSPIAGTAMNTEAFF.

The rearrangement links TRBV4-1 to TRBJ2-1; TRBD2 aligns across 12 bases. This CDR3 has 15 amino acids. Germline CDR1 and CDR2: MGHRA and YSYEKL. With 1 base clipped from V and 5 bases from J, the junction kept 0 bases outside the gene matches. CDR3 protein: CASSQGLAGDNEQFF. In nucleotides, the CDR3 is TGCGCCAGCAGCCAAGGACTAGCGGGGGACAATGAGCAGTTCTTC.

V is TRBV2 and J is TRBJ1-2; D remains unclear. Trimming removed 8 bases at V and 0 bases at J, with 10 bases between. The germline V gene has CDR1 SNHLY and CDR2 FYNNEI. The CDR3 runs 13 residues. The CDR3 coding sequence is TGTGCCAGCGGTGGAGAAACTAACTATGGCTACACCTTC. Encoded protein: CASGGETNYGYTF.

V gene TRBV28 combines with J gene TRBJ2-4; tentatively, D is TRBD1 (5 bases). The germline CDR1 and CDR2 sequences are MDHEN and SYDVKM. CDR3 length: 15 amino acids. The V end lost 4 bases, the J end lost 12 bases, and 22 bases lay between the germline ends. The CDR3 region has the DNA TGTGCCAGCAGTTCCCTCCGAACCGACAGCCAGGGTCAGTACTTC. Translation gives CASSSLRTDSQGQYF.

The chain employs TRBV5-1 and TRBJ1-6; TRBD1 aligns across 9 bases. This CDR3 spans 15 amino acids. From germline, CDR1 is SGHRS and CDR2 YFSETQ. With 4 bases clipped from V and 9 bases from J, the junction kept 8 bases outside the gene matches. This chain's CDR3 is CASSLGTGTISPLHF. In DNA form, the CDR3 reads TGCGCCAGCAGCCTGGGGACAGGGACAATTTCACCCCTCCACTTT. Looking up the rest from reference TRBV5-1 and TRBJ1-6 gives the full variable domain: KAGVTQTPRYLIKTRGQQVTLSCSPISGHRSVSWYQQTPGQGLQFLFEYFSETQRNKGNFPGRFSGRQFSNSRSEMNVSTLELGDSALYLCASSLGTGTISPLHFGNGTRLTVT.

The chain couples TRBV4-1 to TRBJ2-1, with 7 bases that match TRBD1. The CDR3 extends over 18 amino acids. From germline, CDR1 is MGHRA and CDR2 YSYEKL. With V trimmed by 4 bases and J by 3 bases, 15 bases remained unmatched. The CDR3 here is CASSRNLVRDRLYNEQFF. CDR3 in DNA: TGCGCCAGCAGCCGAAATTTAGTAAGGGACAGACTCTACAATGAGCAGTTCTTC.

The genes are TRBV29-1 and TRBJ2-5, with D tentatively TRBD1 (5 bases). The V gene's germline CDR1 is SQVTM and CDR2 ANQGSEA. V was trimmed by 5 bases and J by 1 base, leaving 11 bases between them. The CDR3 contains 13 residues. CDR3 bases: TGCAGCGTTCTGACAGCAAGCCAAGAGACCCAGTACTTC. Its translation: CSVLTASQETQYF.

This chain joins TRBV6-5 and TRBJ1-6, with 7 bases identical to TRBD1. CDR3 length equals 14 residues. The germline V gene has CDR1 MNHEY and CDR2 SVGAGI. V lost 10 bases and J lost 6; bases outside the gene matches: 9. The CDR3 loop reads CATNSGGLNSPLHF. DNA of the CDR3: TGTGCCACCAACTCAGGGGGTCTTAATTCACCCCTCCACTTT.

This chain connects TRBV10-3 to TRBJ1-2; D unclear. This CDR3 has 14 residues. The germline V gene has CDR1 ENHRY and CDR2 SYGVKD. Trimming left V 4 bases short and J 0 bases short, with 9 bases between. The CDR3 spells CAISGTDSNYGYTF. The DNA for the CDR3 is TGTGCCATCAGTGGTACCGACTCTAACTATGGCTACACCTTC.

The chain carries TRBV6-6 and TRBJ1-4; D remains unclear. V lost 6 bases and J 4 bases, leaving 12 bases between the germline ends. Looked up from germline, CDR1 is MNHNY and CDR2 is SVGAGI (reference sequence). CDR3 length: 14 residues. CDR3 DNA sequence: TGTGCCAGCAGCCCCTTCGTTCTTAATGAAAAACTGTTTTTT. As protein: CASSPFVLNEKLFF.

The chain has TRBV19 and TRBJ1-5; 7 bases are shared with TRBD1. V shed 6 bases, J shed 4 bases, and the junction held 9 bases outside the gene matches. The CDR3 spans 15 residues. Per the germline V gene, CDR1 is LNHDA and CDR2 is SQIVND (reference sequence). CDR3: CASRAFGQDNQPQHF. In nucleotides, the CDR3 is TGTGCCAGTAGGGCATTCGGACAGGATAATCAGCCCCAGCATTTT.

The J gene is TRBJ1-1, the V gene TRBV5-1, with TRBD1 as a possible D gene (5 bases). From germline, CDR1 is SGHRS and CDR2 YFSETQ. V was cut by 2 bases and J by 3 bases, with 11 bases left in between. The CDR3 length is 14 residues. In DNA form, the CDR3 reads TGCGCCAGCAGCTTCAGGGCCGGAGACACTGAAGCTTTCTTT. Protein sequence: CASSFRAGDTEAFF.

This clone was seen a single time. The J gene is TRBJ1-2, the V gene TRBV7-9; tentative D call: TRBD1 (6 bases). Germline CDR1 reads SEHNR; CDR2 reads FQNEAQ (reference sequence). The CDR3 has 12 residues. V lost 1 base, J lost 7 bases, and 7 bases lay in between. This chain's CDR3 is CASSLDRVGYTF. The CDR3 bases are TGTGCCAGCAGCTTAGACAGGGTTGGCTACACCTTC. Looking up the rest from reference TRBV7-9 and TRBJ1-2 gives the full variable domain: DTGVSQNPRHKITKRGQNVTFRCDPISEHNRLYWYRQTLGQGPEFLTYFQNEAQLEKSRLLSDRFSAERPKGSFSTLEIQRTEQGDSAMYLCASSLDRVGYTFGSGTRLTVV.

V usage is TRBV27 and J usage is TRBJ1-5, with TRBD1 identical over 9 bases. In germline, CDR1 is MNHEY, CDR2 SMNVEV (reference sequence). This CDR3 is built from 12 residues. V gave up 8 bases and J gave up 6 bases; unmatched junction bases: 2. Here the CDR3 reads CASRTGAQPQHF. Written as DNA, the CDR3 is TGTGCCAGCCGGACAGGGGCTCAGCCCCAGCATTTT.

This sequence joins TRBV11-2 and TRBJ2-7, with D tentatively TRBD1 (5 bases). Germline lookup yields CDR1 SGHAT and CDR2 FQNNGV. V was cut by 7 bases and J by 5 bases, with 21 bases left in between. The CDR3 is 15 amino acids. The CDR3 loop is CASTREPGILHEQYF. Here the CDR3 DNA reads TGTGCCAGCACGCGAGAACCAGGGATCCTCCACGAGCAGTACTTC.

The chain has TRBV5-4 and TRBJ2-3; D not resolved. V was clipped by 0 bases and J by 0 bases, with 11 bases between them. The germline gives CDR1 SGHNT, CDR2 YYREEE (reference sequence). The CDR3 totals 16 residues. The CDR3 is CASSLGSQRSTDTQYF. As DNA, the CDR3 is TGTGCCAGCAGCTTGGGTAGCCAGCGCAGCACAGATACGCAGTATTTT.

V and J are TRBV5-8 and TRBJ2-3; 14 bases line up with TRBD2. With V trimmed by 6 bases and J by 0 bases, 9 bases remained unmatched. Looked up from germline, CDR1 is SGHTS and CDR2 is YDEGEE. This CDR3 is 18 amino acids long. In DNA form, the CDR3 reads TGTGCCAGCACCGAATGGACTAGCGGGGGGATAAGCACAGATACGCAGTATTTT. This codes for CASTEWTSGGISTDTQYF.

The V gene is TRBV15, the J gene TRBJ2-1, with 9 bases aligning to TRBD2. CDR1 and CDR2 (germline): LNHNV, YYDKDF (reference sequence). The junction had 8 bases not matched to a gene; V was cut back by 0 bases and J by 8 bases. The CDR3 has 16 residues. CDR3 nucleotide sequence: TGTGCCACCAGCAGAGATAGCAGCGGGGGGTTCTATGAGCAGTTCTTC. As protein: CATSRDSSGGFYEQFF.

This chain connects TRBV19 to TRBJ1-1; no reliable D call. Germline CDR1 LNHDA, CDR2 SQIVND (reference sequence). V lost 1 base and J 4 bases, leaving 10 bases between the germline ends. CDR3 length: 14 residues. CDR3 nucleotide sequence: TGTGCCAGTAGTATAGTGGGCATGGTCACTGAAGCTTTCTTT. Amino acid sequence: CASSIVGMVTEAFF.

This chain links TRBV5-1 with TRBJ2-6, with D perhaps matching TRBD1 (5 bases). Trimming took 0 bases from V and 0 from J, leaving 13 bases between them. Germline V CDR1 and CDR2: SGHRS, YFSETQ. CDR3 length: 18 residues. The CDR3 sequence is CASSLARRGPSGANVLTF. CDR3 DNA: TGCGCCAGCAGCTTGGCCCGTAGGGGCCCCTCTGGGGCCAACGTCCTGACTTTC.

The chain combines TRBV7-9 with TRBJ2-7, with TRBD1 matching over 8 bases. Trimming removed 5 bases from V and 5 bases from J; junction bases left unmatched: 14. Germline CDR1 is SEHNR and CDR2 is FQNEAQ (reference sequence). The CDR3 runs to 16 residues. The CDR3 sequence: CASSPLYVRGLNEQYF. The DNA for the CDR3 is TGTGCCAGCAGCCCGCTTTATGTCAGGGGGCTGAACGAGCAGTACTTC.

This clone was recorded once. The V and J genes are TRBV14 and TRBJ1-3, with unresolved D. The CDR3 spans 17 residues. Trimming shortened V by 1 base and J by 0 bases, and 13 bases separated the two germline ends. The germline CDR1 and CDR2 sequences are SGHDN and FVKESK. CDR3 in DNA: TGTGCCAGCAGCCAAGTTAAACGCGTTTCCTCTGGAAACACCATATATTTT. This translates into CASSQVKRVSSGNTIYF.

The V gene is TRBV4-2, the J gene TRBJ2-5, with TRBD2 as a possible D gene (5 bases). The DNA matches TRBJ2-7 better at its end, which makes the J call doubtful. The CDR3 spans 14 residues. Germline V gene sequence: CDR1 LGHNA, CDR2 YNFKEQ. CDR3 protein: CASSQEGRESEQYF. The CDR3 coding sequence is TGTGCCAGCAGCCAAGAGGGCCGGGAATCCGAGCAGTACTTC.

The rearrangement uses TRBV25-1 and TRBJ1-6, with 8 bases that match TRBD1. Per the germline V gene, CDR1 is MGHDK and CDR2 is SYGVNS. Germline trimming cut 5 bases from V and 9 bases from J; bases unmatched to any gene: 6. The CDR3 is 14 amino acids. CDR3 in amino acids: CASSMTGVFSPLHF. In DNA, the CDR3 is TGTGCCAGCAGTATGACAGGGGTTTTTTCACCCCTCCACTTT. Variable domain in full (rest from reference TRBV25-1 and TRBJ1-6): EADIYQTPRYLVIGTGKKITLECSQTMGHDKMYWYQQDPGMELHLIHYSYGVNSTEKGDLSSESTVSRIRTEHFPLTLESARPSHTSQYLCASSMTGVFSPLHFGNGTRLTVT.

J is TRBJ1-1 and V is TRBV9; maybe TRBD1 (5 bases). This CDR3 has 14 amino acids. The germline V gene has CDR1 SGDLS and CDR2 YYNGEE. The V end lost 1 base, the J end lost 0 bases, and 7 bases lay between the germline ends. The CDR3 here is CASSVRGLNTEAFF. Here the CDR3 DNA reads TGTGCCAGCAGCGTACGGGGGTTGAACACTGAAGCTTTCTTT.